A single sample is the source of the 23 T cell receptor beta chains below, sequenced in a study of shared clonotypes between healthy human individuals. Clones were sequenced by immunoSEQ multiplex PCR, and TCRdb holds only the in-frame ones, with some missing. This sample carries about 1 million clones, 65% to 75% of them seen once, and the ten largest clones take over 1.3%. The sequenced sample consisted of memory CD4+ T cells sorted from blood. As for subset: CD45RA-negative fraction. The receptors shown here come from a man aged 18 to 29 in good health.

This rearrangement joins TRBV19 to TRBJ1-3; D unresolved. The CDR3 is made up of 14 amino acids. Trimming pared 7 bases from V and 4 bases from J, leaving 14 bases between. Germline V CDR1 and CDR2: LNHDA, SQIVND (reference sequence). CDR3 sequence (DNA): TGTGCCAGTACGGATCCGGGAACAGGAAACACCATATATTTT. Translated: CASTDPGTGNTIYF.

This clone was recorded only once. This chain connects TRBV14 to TRBJ2-7; D call uncertain. The CDR3 covers 14 residues. Germline lookup yields CDR1 SGHDN and CDR2 FVKESK. With 0 bases removed from V and 5 bases from J, the gap between germline ends came to 11 bases. The DNA of the CDR3 is TGTGCCAGCAGCCAAGATCGGGCAAGCCACGAGCAGTACTTC. It specifies CASSQDRASHEQYF.

V is TRBV11-2 and J is TRBJ2-1; TRBD1 matches at 8 bases. Germline V gives CDR1 SGHAT, CDR2 FQNNGV. This CDR3 has 16 residues. The J segment lost 5 bases and the V segment lost 4 bases, leaving 10 bases of the junction unmatched. CDR3 protein: CASSSQGTGLNNEQFF. The CDR3 DNA follows: TGTGCCAGCAGCTCACAGGGGACAGGACTAAACAATGAGCAGTTCTTC.

The chain recombines TRBV19 with TRBJ2-3; D possibly corresponds to TRBD2 (5 bases). Trimming took 3 bases from V and 5 from J, leaving 18 bases between them. Germline values: CDR1 LNHDA, CDR2 SQIVND (reference sequence). The CDR3 is 16 residues long. The CDR3 region has the DNA TGTGCCAGTAGTATCAAAGGGCCATACGGGATAGATACGCAGTATTTT. This sequence encodes CASSIKGPYGIDTQYF.

The chain carries TRBV5-1 and TRBJ2-3, with 7 bases fitting TRBD1. The CDR3 sequence is 15 residues long. In germline, CDR1 is SGHRS, CDR2 YFSETQ. J gave up 8 bases and V 0 bases, and 9 bases lay outside the gene matches. The CDR3, as DNA: TGCGCCAGCAGCTTGGCCGACAGGGCTAGACGTACGCAGTATTTT. As protein: CASSLADRARRTQYF.

This chain joins TRBV5-1 and TRBJ2-5; D may match TRBD1 or TRBD2 (6 bases each). Germline V CDR1 and CDR2: SGHRS, YFSETQ. The CDR3 length is 15 residues. Deletions cut 7 bases from V and 0 bases from J, with 16 bases between. DNA of the CDR3: TGCGCCAGCTGTCGGTCGGGGGCCAACCAAGAGACCCAGTACTTC. This translates into CASCRSGANQETQYF.

In nucleotides, the CDR3 is TGTGCCAGCAGATTGGGGGGGCAGGGAGAAGGCGGCTACACCTTC. Protein sequence: CASRLGGQGEGGYTF. This chain uses TRBV6-5 with TRBJ1-2; weak D call: TRBD1 (6 bases). Germline V CDR1 and CDR2: MNHEY, SVGAGI. The CDR3 has 15 amino acids. Trimming took off 6 bases at V and 8 bases at J, with 22 bases between the two ends.

This chain joins TRBV28 and TRBJ1-3; D not resolved. Germline CDR1 reads MDHEN; CDR2 reads SYDVKM. The CDR3 is made up of 13 amino acids. V was trimmed by 6 bases and J by 4 bases, leaving 10 bases between them. CDR3 nucleotides: TGTGCCAGCAGGGGGTGGAGAGGAAACACCATATATTTT. It is translated as CASRGWRGNTIYF. The full variable domain, completed using reference TRBV28 and TRBJ1-3, is DVKVTQSSRYLVKRTGEKVFLECVQDMDHENMFWYRQDPGLGLRLIYFSYDVKMKEKGDIPEGYSVSREKKERFSLILESASTNQTSMYLCASRGWRGNTIYFGEGSWLTVV.

This clone was detected ten times or more. The chain's CDR3 is CASSLGGRALYNEQFF. For the CDR3, the DNA is TGTGCCAGCAGCTTAGGCGGGAGGGCCCTCTACAATGAGCAGTTCTTC. The rearrangement links TRBV11-2 to TRBJ2-1; 9 nucleotides agree with TRBD2. Losses at the gene ends were 1 base for V and 3 bases for J; bases not matched to a gene: 4. Germline values: CDR1 SGHAT, CDR2 FQNNGV. The length of the CDR3 is 16 residues. The whole variable domain, remainder taken from reference TRBV11-2 and TRBJ2-1, is EAGVAQSPRYKIIEKRQSVAFWCNPISGHATLYWYQQILGQGPKLLIQFQNNGVVDDSQLPKDRFSAERLKGVDSTLKIQPAKLEDSAVYLCASSLGGRALYNEQFFGPGTRLTVL.

This chain connects TRBV2 to TRBJ2-7, with D possibly matching TRBD1 (5 bases). V was clipped by 1 base and J by 2 bases, with 12 bases between them. The germline V gene encodes CDR1 SNHLY and CDR2 FYNNEI. This CDR3 has 15 residues. The CDR3 region has the DNA TGTGCCAGCAGTGAAGGGGGCCTTGGCCCCTACGAGCAGTACTTC. Translated: CASSEGGLGPYEQYF.

The rearrangement links TRBV5-4 to TRBJ1-2; D might be TRBD1 (5 bases). The CDR3 sequence is 15 residues long. V was shortened by 0 bases and J by 11 bases, with 20 bases between the two germline ends. Germline V lookup: CDR1 SGHNT, CDR2 YYREEE (reference sequence). The CDR3 is CASSLDLGETENYTF. The CDR3, as DNA: TGTGCCAGCAGCTTGGACTTGGGGGAAACAGAGAATTACACCTTC.

This rearrangement joins TRBV28 to TRBJ1-4; possibly TRBD1 for D (5 bases). CDR1 MDHEN and CDR2 SYDVKM come from the germline V gene. The CDR3 consists of 17 residues. V gave up 2 bases and J gave up 6 bases, with 19 bases separating them. The CDR3 bases are TGTGCCAGCAGTTTAGGGGCTACGGGCTTGGGGGATGAAAAACTGTTTTTT. The encoded protein is CASSLGATGLGDEKLFF.

V usage is TRBV11-3 and J usage is TRBJ2-2; 8 nucleotides align to TRBD1. V dropped 6 bases and J dropped 5; count of bases not matched to a gene: 14. The CDR3 covers 17 residues. Germline V gene data show CDR1 as SGHNT and CDR2 as YENEEA. CDR3 in amino acids: CASSHSSGGVSTGELFF. CDR3 DNA sequence: TGTGCCAGCAGTCATAGTTCAGGGGGCGTCTCGACCGGGGAGCTGTTTTTT.

V and J are TRBV6-5 and TRBJ2-5; D is ambiguous. With 4 bases removed from V and 4 bases from J, the gap between germline ends came to 16 bases. Per the germline V gene, CDR1 is MNHEY and CDR2 is SVGAGI. The CDR3 sequence is 15 residues long. The CDR3 reads CASSFESNMGETQYF. For the CDR3, the DNA is TGTGCCAGCAGTTTCGAGTCAAACATGGGAGAGACCCAGTACTTC.

This clone was recorded once. The gene calls are TRBV7-6 and TRBJ1-1; TRBD1 matches at 8 bases. With 3 bases clipped from V and 4 bases from J, the junction kept 4 bases outside the gene matches. The germline V gene encodes CDR1 SGHVS and CDR2 FNYEAQ. The CDR3 length is 14 residues. DNA for the CDR3: TGTGCCAGCAGCTTCGGTGACAGGGGCACTGAAGCTTTCTTT. Protein: CASSFGDRGTEAFF.

V usage is TRBV5-5 and J usage is TRBJ2-7; D is unresolved. CDR3 length: 14 amino acids. Trimming removed 1 base at V and 4 bases at J, with 12 bases between. Germline values: CDR1 SGHKS, CDR2 YYEKEE (reference sequence). The CDR3 DNA reads TGTGCCAGCAGCTTGACCTTCGGCACTTACGAGCAGTACTTC. It yields the protein CASSLTFGTYEQYF.

The chain recombines TRBV27 with TRBJ1-1; D unresolved. The germline CDR1 and CDR2 sequences are MNHEY and SMNVEV (reference sequence). CDR3 length: 14 amino acids. V was pared by 4 bases and J by 1 base, with 10 bases between. In nucleotides, the CDR3 is TGTGCCAGCAGTTATCATGACCCGAACACTGAAGCTTTCTTT. Its protein is CASSYHDPNTEAFF.

V gene TRBV6-1 combines with J gene TRBJ2-7; no definite D call. The CDR3 runs to 12 residues. Germline CDR1 reads MNHNS; CDR2 reads SASEGT. V was shortened by 8 bases and J by 2 bases, with 10 bases between the two germline ends. CDR3: CASETSPYEQYF. CDR3 DNA sequence: TGTGCCAGCGAAACAAGCCCCTACGAGCAGTACTTC.

This chain uses TRBV14 with TRBJ2-3; either TRBD1 or TRBD2 may fit D (5 bases each). The CDR3 length is 13 residues. V lost 0 bases, J lost 9 bases, and 10 bases lay in between. Germline values: CDR1 SGHDN, CDR2 FVKESK. In DNA form, the CDR3 reads TGTGCCAGCAGCCAAGATCTAGAGGGGACGCAGTATTTT. Amino acid sequence: CASSQDLEGTQYF. Drawing the rest from reference TRBV14 and TRBJ2-3, the complete variable domain is EAGVTQFPSHSVIEKGQTVTLRCDPISGHDNLYWYRRVMGKEIKFLLHFVKESKQDESGMPNNRFLAERTGGTYSTLKVQPAELEDSGVYFCASSQDLEGTQYFGPGTRLTVL.

The V call is TRBV5-1, the J call TRBJ1-2; 8 bases are shared with TRBD1. The V gene's germline CDR1 is SGHRS and CDR2 YFSETQ. V was pared by 0 bases and J by 4 bases, with 5 bases of the junction left unmatched. The CDR3 totals 15 residues. CDR3 DNA sequence: TGCGCCAGCAGCTTGGAGGCAGGGGGCGGCTATGGCTACACCTTC. As protein: CASSLEAGGGYGYTF.

Concerning this clone: The sample holds other DNA sequences that translate to the same CDR3. In DNA form, the CDR3 reads TGTGCCAGCAGCTTGACGGGGACCTACGAGCAGTACTTC. It encodes CASSLTGTYEQYF. J is TRBJ2-7 and V is TRBV5-4, with D possibly being TRBD2 (5 bases). CDR1 and CDR2 from the germline V gene are SGHNT and YYREEE (reference sequence). The CDR3 has 13 amino acids. The V end was cut by 1 base, the J end by 2 bases, with 7 bases between.

This clone appeared a single time. The genes are TRBV25-1 and TRBJ2-5; 8 nucleotides agree with TRBD1. V dropped 2 bases and J dropped 14; count of bases not matched to a gene: 4. The CDR3 has 11 amino acids. From germline, CDR1 is MGHDK and CDR2 SYGVNS. The chain's CDR3 is CASSEGTGTYF. The CDR3 coding sequence is TGTGCCAGCAGTGAAGGGACAGGAACTTACTTC.

About this clone: Other nucleotide sequences in the sample specify the same CDR3. The rearrangement uses TRBV5-1 and TRBJ1-1; D gene ambiguous. Trimming cost V 4 bases and J 1 base, with 11 bases left between them. Germline V gene lookup returns CDR1 SGHRS and CDR2 YFSETQ. The CDR3 spans 14 residues. The CDR3 DNA sequence: TGCGCCAGCAGCCCCGGCCCAGGGAACACTGAAGCTTTCTTT. Translation: CASSPGPGNTEAFF.